One sample yielded the 5 T cell receptor beta chains listed below, sequenced in a study of cytomegalovirus exposure and HLA in healthy donors. It was with 60 Vbeta and 13 Jbeta primers that the PCR ran. Data came from immunoSEQ multiplex PCR; TCRdb stores just in-frame clones and leaves some out. The table has approximately 190,000 clones, roughly 80% seen once. The specimen was PBMCs. All receptors derive from a man aged 35 to 55 in good health and CMV-seropositive.

The table lists this clone with a few counts. The rearrangement joins TRBV6-5 to TRBJ2-5; TRBD2 might be the D (5 bases). V lost 2 bases and J 2 bases, leaving 9 bases between the germline ends. Germline values: CDR1 MNHEY, CDR2 SVGAGI. This CDR3 contains 14 residues. DNA for the CDR3: TGTGCCAGCAGTTACCGCGGGTCTCAAGAGACCCAGTACTTC. It encodes CASSYRGSQETQYF.

The chain has TRBV5-6 and TRBJ1-1; tentative D call: TRBD1 (5 bases). The CDR3 is 15 amino acids. V lost 4 bases to trimming and J lost 2 bases, with 15 bases between them. Germline lookup yields CDR1 SGHDT and CDR2 YYEEEE. The CDR3 DNA sequence: TGTGCCAGCAGCCACGTATCGGGACTAAACACTGAAGCTTTCTTT. Translating it yields CASSHVSGLNTEAFF.

This chain uses TRBV5-1 with TRBJ2-5; D perhaps matches TRBD1 (5 bases). V gave up 0 bases and J gave up 4 bases, with 19 bases separating them. This CDR3 spans 17 amino acids. From germline, CDR1 is SGHRS and CDR2 YFSETQ. The CDR3 is CASSLEGQTRLPETQYF. The CDR3 bases are TGCGCCAGCAGCTTGGAAGGACAAACACGTCTCCCAGAGACCCAGTACTTC. Filled out from reference TRBV5-1 and TRBJ2-5, the complete variable domain reads KAGVTQTPRYLIKTRGQQVTLSCSPISGHRSVSWYQQTPGQGLQFLFEYFSETQRNKGNFPGRFSGRQFSNSRSEMNVSTLELGDSALYLCASSLEGQTRLPETQYFGPGTRLLVL.

J is TRBJ1-4 and V is TRBV7-8; D ambiguous. The CDR3 covers 14 residues. Trimming left V 5 bases short and J 8 bases short, with 15 bases between. Germline V gene lookup returns CDR1 SGHVS and CDR2 FQNEAQ. CDR3 sequence: CASSRDAGREKLFF. CDR3 bases: TGTGCCAGCAGCCGGGATGCGGGGAGGGAAAAACTGTTTTTT.

This clone has a handful of counts. The V call is TRBV5-6, the J call TRBJ1-4; 12 positions match TRBD1. The CDR3 spans 15 residues. Germline CDR1 is SGHDT and CDR2 is YYEEEE. The V segment lost 4 bases and the J segment 7 bases; nucleotides outside the gene matches: 5. The CDR3 coding sequence is TGTGCCAGCAGCGGTGGGACAGGGGGCCGTGAAAAACTGTTTTTT. It specifies CASSGGTGGREKLFF.